This T cell receptor (beta chain) is drawn from a study of shared clonotypes between healthy human individuals. Per sorted-subset replicate PCR, input was around 200 ng DNA, representing tens of thousands of T cell genomes. Assay: immunoSEQ multiplex PCR; the TCRdb copy retains only in-frame clones and omits some. This sample has fewer than 1.6 million clones, with about 98.5% found just once. Donors were healthy HIV-negative adults without recent acute infections or vaccinations. Per the germline V gene, CDR1 is SGHTA and CDR2 is FQGNSA. V lost 4 bases and J lost 0, with 12 bases in between. This CDR3 is 15 amino acids long.

Specimen: naive CD4+ T cells sorted from blood. Subset here: CD45RA+ positively selected. The chain joins TRBV7-2 to TRBJ1-1, with no clear D. This TCR was recovered from a young man in good health. This CDR3 is CASSSLTSMNTEAFF. In DNA form, the CDR3 reads TGTGCCAGCAGCTCCCTTACGTCAATGAACACTGAAGCTTTCTTT.